The sequence of this T cell receptor (beta chain) was determined in a study of OX40 agonist ivuxolimab in advanced cancers. Sequencing used immunoSEQ multiplex PCR; TCRdb keeps in-frame clones, though not all of them. Altogether 65,000 to 80,000 clones are present, approximately 91% being singletons, with the ten largest covering just over 14%. The investigators sampled blood at baseline, at cycle 4 day 1, and at cycle 7 day 1. Comment on this clone: No antigen is known for it.

Between the trimmed V and J ends, which lost 1 base and 1 base, there was a span of 6 bases. This CDR3 contains 14 residues. The V gene's germline CDR1 is SEHNR and CDR2 FQNEAQ (reference sequence). Whole-study results and caveats: At 0.1 to 3.0 mg/kg and by week 6, CD4+ and CD8+ T cells in the blood had expanded clonally.

The specimen was CD4+ or CD8+ T cells sorted from blood, collected in a trial of the OX40 agonist ivuxolimab. This TCR came from an adult with an advanced solid tumor such as melanoma, head and neck, liver or kidney cancer. The V call is TRBV7-9, the J call TRBJ2-3; D ambiguous. CDR3 nucleotides: TGTGCCAGCAGCTTAGATTCGGGCACAGATACGCAGTATTTT. The encoded protein is CASSLDSGTDTQYF.